This T cell receptor beta chain is drawn from a study of T cell responses to AZD1222 COVID-19 vaccine (dated by TCRdb to about 2021). A note on the overall study: A total of 230 to 250 trial participants underwent TCR sequencing, of whom more than 200 had received two doses of AZD1222 and around 26 had received two doses of the MenACWY control vaccine. Enrollment into the trials was organized by age into subgroups of 18-55, 56-69 and 70-plus years, and those subgroups contained roughly 150, 30 and 60 TCR-sequenced participants, respectively. What the study reported, not specific to this receptor: Because no day 14 peak-response samples were available, the repertoires could be characterized only after the peak T cell response. Participants were mostly white British and included more females than males, and it was suggested by the authors that clonal diversity may have been underestimated. The whole spike protein was spanned by vaccine-associated CD4 TCRs, and dominant responses were seen in regions 160-218 and 743-854. Reportedly, close to half of the unique spike-specific TCRs recognized epitopes lying outside the regions that are mutated in the B.1.351 and B.1.1.7 variants. In the small 56-69-year group, the increase in depth fell short of significance, most likely because of low power. A significant rise in spike-specific TCR breadth and depth was observed after two AZD1222 doses relative to day 0 and relative to MenACWY recipients. Only a handful of AZD1222 recipients were SARS-CoV-2 seropositive at baseline, limiting conclusions about previously exposed vaccinees.

The CDR3 regions of human TCRbeta chains were subjected to immunosequencing. As for the authors' bioinformatics: TCRs in the repertoires were compared against a reference library of SARS-CoV-2-specific TCRs that had been generated with the MIRA antigen-specificity platform. Breadth meant the fraction of unique TCRs that were SARS-CoV-2-associated, whereas depth meant the fraction of total T cells that were SARS-CoV-2-associated. Using the MIRA data, every spike-specific TCR was mapped to the spike region that the TCR reacted to and assigned to either a CD4 or a CD8 class. Log10-transformed breadth and depth values were compared by one-way ANOVA with Sidak's multiple comparisons tests. The table was pulled from immuneACCESS by TCRdb, which kept in-frame rearrangements only. Such tables lose some clones; where checked, under half of the loss comes from unresolved V genes, and the rest has no known cause. The V and J calls and the clone size are those of that table, but D and trimming were determined from the DNA. The sample records some 150,000 clones, 85% to 95% of which are singletons. 1.5% of the sample is held by the ten biggest clonotypes.

A distance of 13 bases separates the germline ends of V and J, which lose 6 bases and 8 bases respectively. As encoded in the germline V gene, CDR1 is SNHLY while CDR2 is FYNNEI. From cysteine to phenylalanine, the CDR3 is 12 amino acids long. Only CDR3 DNA is held: 36 bases, read in frame from base 1. The time point tag for this specimen amounts to: about 28 days (+/-7) after the second vaccine dose. AZD1222 recipients with second doses at about 4 weeks or about 12 weeks were pooled, because spike-specific TCR depth and breadth did not differ between schedules. Samples from vaccinated people were obtained from the UK trials COV001 and COV002, which included a single-blind randomized controlled phase 2/3 trial of AZD1222 (ChAdOx1 nCoV-19) in healthy adults. Trial participant PBMC samples were collected at day 0 and day 28 after the second dose for TCRbeta chain sequencing. Turning to this clone: Its specific antigen is unknown. Base qualities are not provided; no much larger clone lies one nucleotide away.

This specimen was peripheral blood, taken 28 days after the second AZD1222 dose. This clonotype was obtained from an adult who received the AZD1222 COVID-19 vaccine. The chain is encoded by TRBV2 joined to TRBJ1-2; TRBD1 is a weak D gene call, 5 bases matching. The DNA reads TGTGCCAGCAGGCAGGGAGAGAGAGGCTACACCTTC. It encodes CASRQGERGYTF.